Each of the 20 T cell receptor beta chains below was sequenced from the same sample in a study of T cells in Graves' hyperthyroidism and ophthalmopathy (dated by TCRdb to the late 2010s). Library generation was performed with multiplex PCR. The instrument was an Illumina HiSeq 2000. The TCR beta CDR3 regions were amplified from RNA transcripts. A first-round RT-PCR of the TCR CDR3 used the HTBI primer set with the Qiagen OneStep RT-PCR kit. The public reads were quality trimmed at Q25 with fastp and then assembled into clones with MiXCR by TCRdb, keeping productive beta chains. Rows are unified per CDR3 protein, each entry keeping the most common DNA and genes. The sample table shows under 750,000 distinct CDR3 sequences, and 18% are seen once. The ten largest clones add up to over 15% of the sample. Specimen: blood. All receptors derive from a woman aged 50 to 60 with Graves' hyperthyroidism that later progressed to Graves' ophthalmopathy.

This chain links TRBV7-9 with TRBJ2-7, with no clear D. V lost 2 bases, J lost 5 bases, and 16 bases lay in between. Per the germline V gene, CDR1 is SEHNR and CDR2 is FQNEAQ (reference sequence). This CDR3 spans 15 amino acids. CDR3 protein: CASSLSPPGLDEQYF. Written as DNA, the CDR3 is TGTGCCAGCAGCTTAAGCCCTCCGGGTCTGGACGAGCAGTACTTC.

The table lists this clonotype with a few counts. CDR3 in amino acids: CASSLQGQGLNQPQHF. CDR3 sequence (DNA): TGTGCCAGCAGCTTACAGGGACAGGGGCTAAATCAGCCCCAGCATTTT. The V and J genes are TRBV13 and TRBJ1-5, with TRBD1 matching 10 bases. Germline values: CDR1 PRHDT, CDR2 FYEKMQ (reference sequence). The CDR3 runs to 16 residues. Losses at the gene ends were 2 bases for V and 4 bases for J; bases not matched to a gene: 5. Using reference TRBV13 and TRBJ1-5 for the parts outside the CDR3, the full variable domain is AAGVIQSPRHLIKEKRETATLKCYPIPRHDTVYWYQQGPGQDPQFLISFYEKMQSDKGSIPDRFSAQQFSDYHSELNMSSLELGDSALYFCASSLQGQGLNQPQHFGDGTRLSIL.

V gene TRBV7-9 combines with J gene TRBJ2-5; D is ambiguous. The germline V and J ends were trimmed by 5 bases and 0 bases, with 13 bases remaining between them. Germline CDR1 is SEHNR and CDR2 is FQNEAQ (reference sequence). The CDR3 spans 15 residues. The CDR3 is CASSNSISHQETQYF. CDR3 sequence (DNA): TGTGCCAGCAGCAACAGCATATCACACCAAGAGACCCAGTACTTC.

This sequence joins TRBV20-1 and TRBJ1-4; tentative D call: TRBD1 (5 bases). CDR3 length equals 16 residues. The germline V gene encodes CDR1 DFQATT and CDR2 SNEGSKA (reference sequence). Between the trimmed V and J ends, which lost 1 base and 4 bases, there was a span of 16 bases. In DNA, the CDR3 is TGCAGTGCTAGAGGCCTGGGGGAGATGGGTAATGAAAAACTGTTTTTT. It translates to CSARGLGEMGNEKLFF.

V and J are TRBV5-1 and TRBJ2-5; possibly TRBD2 for D (6 bases). Germline V gene lookup returns CDR1 SGHRS and CDR2 YFSETQ. The V end was cut by 2 bases, the J end by 4 bases, with 15 bases between. The CDR3 extends over 15 amino acids. The CDR3 sequence is CASSFGTPSSETQYF. The DNA for the CDR3 is TGCGCCAGCAGCTTCGGGACTCCCTCATCAGAGACCCAGTACTTC.

The table lists this clonotype with many counts. The chain uses TRBV5-1 and TRBJ1-3; D gene uncertain. V was shortened by 2 bases and J by 1 base, with 4 bases between the two germline ends. The CDR3 contains 13 residues. Germline CDR1 and CDR2: SGHRS and YFSETQ. This chain's CDR3 is CASSFESGNTIYF. The CDR3 nucleotides read TGCGCCAGCAGCTTCGAATCTGGAAACACCATATATTTT.

The V and J genes are TRBV20-1 and TRBJ2-6; D is perhaps TRBD1 or TRBD2 (5 bases each). Germline CDR1 is DFQATT and CDR2 is SNEGSKA (reference sequence). Trimming left V 3 bases short and J 0 bases short, with 18 bases between. The CDR3 has 18 amino acids. CDR3: CSARDWDGTYSGANVLTF. Here the CDR3 DNA reads TGCAGTGCTAGGGATTGGGACGGTACCTACTCTGGGGCCAACGTCCTGACTTTC.

This sequence joins TRBV3-1 and TRBJ2-1, with TRBD2 matching 10 bases. Per germline, CDR1 LGHDT and CDR2 YNNKEL (reference sequence). CDR3 length equals 17 residues. V lost 2 bases to trimming and J lost 11 bases; unmatched junction nucleotides: 15. The DNA of the CDR3 is TGTGCCAGCAGCCAATACCCGGGGCCTAGCGGGAGTGGCAAGCAGTTCTTC. Its translation is CASSQYPGPSGSGKQFF.

This chain uses TRBV12-3 or TRBV12-4 with TRBJ1-2, with D maybe TRBD1 (6 bases). This CDR3 is 15 amino acids long. V was clipped by 7 bases and J by 4 bases, with 19 bases between them. The CDR3 sequence: CASTSWGARGYGYTF. The CDR3 DNA is TGTGCCAGCACCTCATGGGGGGCGCGTGGCTATGGCTACACCTTC.

The rearrangement joins TRBV29-1 to TRBJ1-1; tentative D call: TRBD1 (5 bases). The CDR3 covers 12 residues. V lost 8 bases and J 1 base, leaving 11 bases between the germline ends. Germline CDR1 is SQVTM and CDR2 is ANQGSEA. CDR3 region: CSFLQGNTEAFF. The CDR3 DNA follows: TGCAGCTTCCTGCAGGGGAACACTGAAGCTTTCTTT.

This chain uses TRBV10-3 with TRBJ1-1, with unresolved D. CDR1 and CDR2 from the germline V gene are ENHRY and SYGVKD. This CDR3 contains 13 residues. V lost 3 bases, J lost 4 bases, and 9 bases lay in between. In DNA, the CDR3 is TGTGCCATCAGTGACAGGTCTGGCACTGAAGCTTTCTTT. This translates into CAISDRSGTEAFF.

This sequence joins TRBV27 and TRBJ2-2; possibly TRBD1 for D (6 bases). The V and J ends lost 5 bases and 6 bases respectively, with 16 bases between them. This CDR3 has 15 amino acids. CDR1 MNHEY and CDR2 SMNVEV come from the germline V gene (reference sequence). The CDR3 is CASSIHRAGAGELFF. CDR3 nucleotide sequence: TGTGCCAGCAGTATCCACAGGGCCGGGGCCGGGGAGCTGTTTTTT.

The rearrangement links TRBV30 to TRBJ2-7, with TRBD1 matching over 9 bases. V lost 2 bases to trimming and J lost 0 bases; unmatched junction nucleotides: 2. CDR1 and CDR2 (germline): GTSNPN, SVGIG (reference sequence). CDR3 length: 14 residues. The DNA of the CDR3 is TGTGCCTGGAGTCGGGACAGGGTCTCCTACGAGCAGTACTTC. Protein: CAWSRDRVSYEQYF.

This clonotype came up a few times. This chain uses TRBV12-3 or TRBV12-4 with TRBJ2-5; 11 nucleotides match TRBD2. The trim removed 5 bases at V and 5 bases at J, leaving 7 bases unmatched. This CDR3 is built from 15 residues. The CDR3 nucleotides read TGTGCCAGCAGTAAACTAGCGGGAGCGTTGGAGACCCAGTACTTC. It is translated as CASSKLAGALETQYF.

This chain uses TRBV13 with TRBJ2-3; 10 bases are a match to TRBD2. J was trimmed by 0 bases and V by 5 bases; bases with no gene match: 8. This CDR3 region has 17 residues. CDR1 PRHDT and CDR2 FYEKMQ come from the germline V gene (reference sequence). CDR3 nucleotide sequence: TGTGCCAGCAGCCCGACGGCTAGCGGGGGAAGCACAGATACGCAGTATTTT. Protein sequence: CASSPTASGGSTDTQYF.

V usage is TRBV30 and J usage is TRBJ1-2; D is undetermined. CDR3 size: 13 residues. V lost 0 bases to trimming and J lost 4 bases, with 9 bases between them. CDR1 is GTSNPN, CDR2 SVGIG, per germline (reference sequence). The CDR3 here is CAWSVQHRYGYTF. The DNA of the CDR3 is TGTGCCTGGAGTGTTCAACACCGCTATGGCTACACCTTC.

Only a few counts were recorded for this clonotype. The J gene is TRBJ2-5, the V gene TRBV10-3; D is perhaps TRBD1 or TRBD2 (6 bases each). The CDR3 has 16 residues. Trimming shortened V by 0 bases and J by 2 bases, and 13 bases separated the two germline ends. Germline V lookup: CDR1 ENHRY, CDR2 SYGVKD. CDR3: CAISESRGVGQETQYF. CDR3 sequence (DNA): TGTGCCATCAGTGAGTCGAGGGGGGTCGGGCAAGAGACCCAGTACTTC.

The chain uses TRBV2 and TRBJ2-7, with D perhaps matching TRBD1 (5 bases). Germline V gene sequence: CDR1 SNHLY, CDR2 FYNNEI. This CDR3 region has 14 residues. The V end lost 10 bases, the J end lost 0 bases, and 16 bases lay between the germline ends. As DNA, the CDR3 is TGTGCCAACAACAGGCAGGCCTACTCCTACGAGCAGTACTTC. As protein: CANNRQAYSYEQYF.

The rearrangement links TRBV20-1 to TRBJ2-1, with 10 positions matching TRBD1. Germline lookup yields CDR1 DFQATT and CDR2 SNEGSKA (reference sequence). V gave up 0 bases and J gave up 8 bases; unmatched junction bases: 7. This CDR3 spans 15 amino acids. Written as DNA, the CDR3 is TGCAGTGCTAGAGATTTCAGACAGGGGGCTGATGAGCAGTTCTTC. It is translated as CSARDFRQGADEQFF.

Many counts were recorded for this clonotype. The chain has TRBV24-1 and TRBJ2-5; 9 bases are shared with TRBD1. The CDR3 extends over 14 amino acids. V was pared by 3 bases and J by 6 bases, with 4 bases of the junction left unmatched. Germline CDR1 and CDR2: KGHDR and SFDVKD. Written as DNA, the CDR3 is TGTGCCACCAGTGATACAGGGGGCTTGAAGACCCAGTACTTC. This codes for CATSDTGGLKTQYF.